This T cell receptor beta chain stems from a study of early T cells in non-severe SARS-CoV-2 infection. The V segment lost 10 bases and the J segment 6 bases; nucleotides outside the gene matches: 3. Germline CDR1 and CDR2: SNHLY and FYNNEI. This CDR3 is built from 12 residues. Unique molecular identifiers were attached to individual cDNA molecules. TCRdb reprocessed the 5' RACE reads with MiXCR, giving one entry per CDR3 protein. The sample lists tens of thousands of distinct CDR3 sequences; more than 4.5% were seen once. In its sample, this clonotype was seen many times. The sample taken for sequencing was whole blood. The origin of this receptor is an adult who was a healthcare worker with PCR-confirmed SARS-CoV-2 infection or an uninfected control (not recorded which). V and J are TRBV2 and TRBJ2-3; 11 positions agree with TRBD1. CDR3 loop: CATGQGADTQYF. The CDR3 bases are TGTGCCACAGGACAGGGGGCCGATACGCAGTATTTT.